Following are 12 T cell receptor beta chains from one sample sequenced in a study of graft-versus-host responses after intestinal transplantation. These receptors' antigens are unknown. Clones were read by immunoSEQ multiplex PCR, and TCRdb kept only the in-frame ones, dropping some. In the table there are tens of thousands of clones, 85% to 95% of which are singletons. The source was unstimulated CD8+ T cells sorted from spleen or lymph node cells, collected before intestinal transplant. These receptors were taken from a human donor who received an intestinal transplant.

The CDR3 nucleotides are TGTGCCAGCAGTTACCTGGGACAGGGAGGGTACGAGCAGTACTTC. Translating it yields CASSYLGQGGYEQYF. The V call is TRBV6-6, the J call TRBJ2-7; 9 nucleotides align to TRBD1. With V trimmed by 2 bases and J by 4 bases, 6 bases remained unmatched. The CDR3 sequence is 15 residues long. The germline gives CDR1 MNHNY, CDR2 SVGAGI (reference sequence).

The V call is TRBV27, the J call TRBJ2-7, with D possibly matching TRBD1 (5 bases). Trimming removed 5 bases at V and 2 bases at J, with 10 bases between. This CDR3 is 13 amino acids long. The germline gives CDR1 MNHEY, CDR2 SMNVEV (reference sequence). The CDR3 nucleotides are TGTGCCAGCAGTCTTGACAGTACCTACGAGCAGTACTTC. Amino acid sequence: CASSLDSTYEQYF.

The V gene is TRBV4-3, the J gene TRBJ2-5; 8 bases agree with TRBD1. This CDR3 region has 16 residues. The V gene's germline CDR1 is LGHNA and CDR2 YSLEER. Trimming removed 3 bases from V and 5 bases from J; junction bases left unmatched: 11. The chain's CDR3 is CASSHTLTRQGETQYF. In DNA, the CDR3 is TGCGCCAGCAGCCACACTCTAACCCGACAGGGGGAGACCCAGTACTTC.

This chain joins TRBV7-9 and TRBJ2-7, with 9 bases that match TRBD1. The CDR3 contains 15 residues. V dropped 1 base and J dropped 2; count of bases not matched to a gene: 3. Per the germline V gene, CDR1 is SEHNR and CDR2 is FQNEAQ (reference sequence). CDR3 sequence: CASSLVGQGPYEQYF. CDR3 coding DNA: TGTGCCAGCAGCTTAGTGGGACAGGGCCCCTACGAGCAGTACTTC.

V and J are TRBV7-2 and TRBJ2-1; 7 bases are shared with TRBD1. The CDR3 loop spans 15 amino acids. V dropped 5 bases and J dropped 5; count of bases not matched to a gene: 9. Per germline, CDR1 SGHTA and CDR2 FQGNSA. This CDR3 reads CASSPLPTGDNEQFF. In DNA, the CDR3 is TGTGCCAGCAGCCCCCTCCCCACAGGGGACAATGAGCAGTTCTTC.

The chain joins TRBV7-6 to TRBJ1-3; unclear D gene. Trimming stripped 1 base from V and 0 bases from J, with 13 bases between. This CDR3 has 17 amino acids. The germline V gene encodes CDR1 SGHVS and CDR2 FNYEAQ. The CDR3 nucleotides read TGTGCCAGCAGCTTAGAAATAACCGAGCACTCTGGAAACACCATATATTTT. Translated, it gives CASSLEITEHSGNTIYF.

J is TRBJ2-7 and V is TRBV30; 7 bases line up with TRBD1. Germline CDR1 and CDR2: GTSNPN and SVGIG (reference sequence). The CDR3 covers 13 residues. Unmatched junction bases numbered 6, after V lost 0 bases and J lost 7 bases. The CDR3 DNA is TGTGCCTGGAGTGTATTGGCAGGGGGTGAGCAGTACTTC. Its translation is CAWSVLAGGEQYF.

The J gene is TRBJ2-7, the V gene TRBV7-9, with no clear D. The CDR3 totals 14 residues. Germline values: CDR1 SEHNR, CDR2 FQNEAQ (reference sequence). The V end was cut by 4 bases, the J end by 0 bases, with 10 bases between. Here the CDR3 reads CASSSEPSSYEQYF. The CDR3 nucleotides are TGTGCCAGCAGCTCCGAACCTAGCTCCTACGAGCAGTACTTC.

This clone appeared a single time. The chain has TRBV27 and TRBJ1-6; TRBD1 agrees at 9 bases. V lost 6 bases and J lost 4; bases outside the gene matches: 1. CDR1 is MNHEY and CDR2 is SMNVEV in the germline V gene (reference sequence). CDR3 size: 14 residues. CDR3 sequence (DNA): TGTGCCAGCAGGGACAGGGGATATAATTCACCCCTCCACTTT. Protein product: CASRDRGYNSPLHF.

The V gene is TRBV4-3, the J gene TRBJ1-5; 7 bases fit TRBD1. This CDR3 contains 15 residues. CDR1 LGHNA and CDR2 YSLEER come from the germline V gene. Trimming at V came to 4 bases and at J to 0 bases, leaving 3 bases not matched to a gene. This chain's CDR3 is CASSRYRGSNQPQHF. DNA of the CDR3: TGCGCCAGCAGCCGTTACAGGGGTAGCAATCAGCCCCAGCATTTT.

The rearrangement joins TRBV4-3 to TRBJ2-1; D is undetermined. V lost 4 bases and J lost 1, with 5 bases in between. This CDR3 region has 13 residues. Per the germline V gene, CDR1 is LGHNA and CDR2 is YSLEER. The CDR3 region is CASSLMSYNEQFF. CDR3 nucleotides: TGCGCCAGCAGCCTAATGTCCTACAATGAGCAGTTCTTC.

The rearrangement uses TRBV6-5 and TRBJ1-6, with D possibly TRBD1 on 6 matching bases. This CDR3 spans 15 amino acids. Germline CDR1 reads MNHEY; CDR2 reads SVGAGI. V was pared by 6 bases and J by 6 bases, with 15 bases between. CDR3 sequence reads: CASRKQGKRNSPLHF. In DNA form, the CDR3 reads TGTGCCAGCAGAAAACAGGGAAAACGTAATTCACCCCTCCACTTT.